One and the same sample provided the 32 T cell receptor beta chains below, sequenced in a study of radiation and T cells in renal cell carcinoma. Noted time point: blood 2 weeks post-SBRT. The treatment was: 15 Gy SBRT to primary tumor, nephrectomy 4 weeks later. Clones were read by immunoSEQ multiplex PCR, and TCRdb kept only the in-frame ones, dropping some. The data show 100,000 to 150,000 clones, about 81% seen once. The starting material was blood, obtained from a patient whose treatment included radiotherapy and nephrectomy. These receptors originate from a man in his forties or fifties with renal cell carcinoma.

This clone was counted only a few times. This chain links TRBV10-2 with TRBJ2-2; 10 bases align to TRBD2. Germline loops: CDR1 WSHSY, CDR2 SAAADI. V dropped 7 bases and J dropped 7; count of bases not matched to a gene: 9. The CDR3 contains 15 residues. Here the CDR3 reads CASTLAGVSGGELFF. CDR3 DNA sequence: TGCGCCAGCACTCTAGCGGGAGTTTCGGGCGGGGAGCTGTTTTTT.

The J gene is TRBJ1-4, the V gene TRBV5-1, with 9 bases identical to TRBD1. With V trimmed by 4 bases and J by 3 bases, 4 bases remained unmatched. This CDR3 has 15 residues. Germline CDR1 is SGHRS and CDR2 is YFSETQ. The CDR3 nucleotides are TGCGCCAGCAGCCTTGGGACAGGGCCTAATGAAAAACTGTTTTTT. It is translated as CASSLGTGPNEKLFF.

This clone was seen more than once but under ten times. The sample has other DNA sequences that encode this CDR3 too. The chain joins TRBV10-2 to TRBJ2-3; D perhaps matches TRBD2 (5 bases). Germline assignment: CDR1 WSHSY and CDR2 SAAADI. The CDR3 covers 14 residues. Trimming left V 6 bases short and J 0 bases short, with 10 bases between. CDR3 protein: CASSGLASTDTQYF. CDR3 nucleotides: TGCGCCAGCAGCGGACTGGCTAGCACAGATACGCAGTATTTT.

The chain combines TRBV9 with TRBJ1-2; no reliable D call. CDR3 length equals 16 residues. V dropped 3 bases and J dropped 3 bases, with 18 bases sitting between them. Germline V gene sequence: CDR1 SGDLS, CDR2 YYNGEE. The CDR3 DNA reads TGTGCCAGCAGCGCCAACGGGAGCCCCGGGGACTATGGCTACACCTTC. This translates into CASSANGSPGDYGYTF.

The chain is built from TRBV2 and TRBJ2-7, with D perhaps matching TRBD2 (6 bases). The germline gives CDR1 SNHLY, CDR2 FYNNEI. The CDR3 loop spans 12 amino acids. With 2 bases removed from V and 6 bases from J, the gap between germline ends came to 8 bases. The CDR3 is CASSEPGVEQYF. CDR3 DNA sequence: TGTGCCAGCAGTGAACCGGGGGTCGAGCAGTACTTC.

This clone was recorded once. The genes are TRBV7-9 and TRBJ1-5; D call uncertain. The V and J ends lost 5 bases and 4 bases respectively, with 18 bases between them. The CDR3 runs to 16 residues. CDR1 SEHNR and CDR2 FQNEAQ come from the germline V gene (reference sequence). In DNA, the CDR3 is TGTGCCAGCAGCCATTGGACGGGGAGGCTAAATCAGCCCCAGCATTTT. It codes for CASSHWTGRLNQPQHF.

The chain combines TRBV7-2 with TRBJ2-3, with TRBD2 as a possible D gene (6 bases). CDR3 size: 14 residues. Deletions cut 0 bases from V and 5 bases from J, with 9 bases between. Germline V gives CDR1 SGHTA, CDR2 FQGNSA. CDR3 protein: CASSLALGGDTQYF. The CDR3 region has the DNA TGTGCCAGCAGCTTAGCGCTGGGAGGAGATACGCAGTATTTT.

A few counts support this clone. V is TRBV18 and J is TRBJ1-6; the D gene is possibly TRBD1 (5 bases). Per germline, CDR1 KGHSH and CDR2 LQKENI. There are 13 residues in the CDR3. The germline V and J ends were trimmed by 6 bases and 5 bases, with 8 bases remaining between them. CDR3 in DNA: TGTGCCAGCTCGGGGCTGGATAATTCACCCCTCCACTTT. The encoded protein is CASSGLDNSPLHF.

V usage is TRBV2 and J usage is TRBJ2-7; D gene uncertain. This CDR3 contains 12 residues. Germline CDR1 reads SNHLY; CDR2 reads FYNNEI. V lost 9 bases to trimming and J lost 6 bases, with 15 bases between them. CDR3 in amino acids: CASIGQPREQYF. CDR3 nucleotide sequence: TGTGCCAGTATCGGGCAACCACGCGAGCAGTACTTC.

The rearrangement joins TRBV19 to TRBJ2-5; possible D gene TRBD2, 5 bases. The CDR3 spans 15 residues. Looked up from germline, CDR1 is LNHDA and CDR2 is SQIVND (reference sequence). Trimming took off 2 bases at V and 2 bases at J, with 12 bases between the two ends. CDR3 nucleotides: TGTGCCAGTAGTATAAAGAGCGGTCAGCAAGAGACCCAGTACTTC. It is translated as CASSIKSGQQETQYF.

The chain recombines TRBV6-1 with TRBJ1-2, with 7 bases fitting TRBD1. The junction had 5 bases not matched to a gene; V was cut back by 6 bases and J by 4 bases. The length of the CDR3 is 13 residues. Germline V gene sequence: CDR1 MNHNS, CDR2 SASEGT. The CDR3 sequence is CASSWDRGYGYTF. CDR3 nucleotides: TGTGCCAGCAGCTGGGACAGAGGCTATGGCTACACCTTC.

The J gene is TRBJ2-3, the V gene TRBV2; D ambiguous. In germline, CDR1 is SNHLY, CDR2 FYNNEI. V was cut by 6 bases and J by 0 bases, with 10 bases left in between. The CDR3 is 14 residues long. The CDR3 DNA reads TGTGCCAGCAGGAACAGTTCTAGCACAGATACGCAGTATTTT. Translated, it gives CASRNSSSTDTQYF.

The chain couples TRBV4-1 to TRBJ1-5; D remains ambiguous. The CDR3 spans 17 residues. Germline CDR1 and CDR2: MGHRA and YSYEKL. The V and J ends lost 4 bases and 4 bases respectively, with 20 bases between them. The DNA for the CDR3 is TGCGCCAGCAGCCCCCTCGCTGTGGGTCAGCCTAATCAGCCCCAGCATTTT. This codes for CASSPLAVGQPNQPQHF.

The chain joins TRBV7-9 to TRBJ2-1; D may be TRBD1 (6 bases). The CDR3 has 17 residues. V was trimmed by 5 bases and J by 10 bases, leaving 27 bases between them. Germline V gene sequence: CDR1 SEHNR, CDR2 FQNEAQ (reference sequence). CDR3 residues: CASSTTTGSEPGEEQFF. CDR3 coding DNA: TGTGCCAGCAGCACCACAACAGGGAGCGAACCCGGGGAAGAGCAGTTCTTC.

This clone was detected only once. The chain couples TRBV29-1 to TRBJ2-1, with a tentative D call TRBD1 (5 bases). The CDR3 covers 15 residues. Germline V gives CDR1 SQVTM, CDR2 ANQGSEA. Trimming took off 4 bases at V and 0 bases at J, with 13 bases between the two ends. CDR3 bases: TGCAGCGTTGCCCTTGGGGCTGACTCCTACAATGAGCAGTTCTTC. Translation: CSVALGADSYNEQFF.

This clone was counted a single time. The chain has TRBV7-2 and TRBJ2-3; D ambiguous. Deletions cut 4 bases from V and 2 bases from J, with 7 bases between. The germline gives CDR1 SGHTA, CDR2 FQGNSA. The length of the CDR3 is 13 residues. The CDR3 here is CASSSMATDTQYF. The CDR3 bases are TGTGCCAGCAGCTCAATGGCCACAGATACGCAGTATTTT. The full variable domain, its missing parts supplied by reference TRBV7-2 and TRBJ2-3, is GAGVSQSPSNKVTEKGKDVELRCDPISGHTALYWYRQSLGQGLEFLIYFQGNSAPDKSGLPSDRFSAERTGGSVSTLTIQRTQQEDSAVYLCASSSMATDTQYFGPGTRLTVL.

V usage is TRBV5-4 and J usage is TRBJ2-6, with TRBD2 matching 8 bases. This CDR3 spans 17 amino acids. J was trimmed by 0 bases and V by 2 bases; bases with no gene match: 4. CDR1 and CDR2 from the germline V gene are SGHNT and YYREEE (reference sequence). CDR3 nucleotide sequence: TGTGCCAGCAGCTTCGGCGGGAGGAGCTCTGGGGCCAACGTCCTGACTTTC. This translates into CASSFGGRSSGANVLTF.

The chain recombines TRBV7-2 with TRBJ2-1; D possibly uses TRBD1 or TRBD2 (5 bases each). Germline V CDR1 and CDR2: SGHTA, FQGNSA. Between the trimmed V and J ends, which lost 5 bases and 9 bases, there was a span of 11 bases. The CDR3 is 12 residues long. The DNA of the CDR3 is TGTGCCAGCAGCCCCTTGGGGGTTGAGCAGTTCTTC. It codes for CASSPLGVEQFF.

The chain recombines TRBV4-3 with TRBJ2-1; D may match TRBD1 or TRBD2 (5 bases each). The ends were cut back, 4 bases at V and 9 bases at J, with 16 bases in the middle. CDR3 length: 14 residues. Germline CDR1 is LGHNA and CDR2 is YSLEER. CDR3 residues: CASSPGTAPSEQFF. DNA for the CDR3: TGCGCCAGCAGCCCGGGGACGGCCCCGAGTGAGCAGTTCTTC.

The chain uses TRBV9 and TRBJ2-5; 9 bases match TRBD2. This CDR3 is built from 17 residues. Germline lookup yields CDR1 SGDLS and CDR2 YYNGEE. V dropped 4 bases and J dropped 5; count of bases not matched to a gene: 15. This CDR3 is CASSTTSGSTSQETQYF. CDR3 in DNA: TGTGCCAGCAGCACCACTAGCGGGTCAACCTCCCAGGAGACCCAGTACTTC. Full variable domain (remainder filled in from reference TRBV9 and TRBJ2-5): DSGVTQTPKHLITATGQRVTLRCSPRSGDLSVYWYQQSLDQGLQFLIQYYNGEERAKGNILERFSAQQFPDLHSELNLSSLELGDSALYFCASSTTSGSTSQETQYFGPGTRLLVL.

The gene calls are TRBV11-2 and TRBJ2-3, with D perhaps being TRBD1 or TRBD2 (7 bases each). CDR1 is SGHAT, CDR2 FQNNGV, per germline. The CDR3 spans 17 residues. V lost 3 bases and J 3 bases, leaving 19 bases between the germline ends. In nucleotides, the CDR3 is TGTGCCAGCAGCTTCTTATCAGGGGGAGGGGGGACAGATACGCAGTATTTT. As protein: CASSFLSGGGGTDTQYF.

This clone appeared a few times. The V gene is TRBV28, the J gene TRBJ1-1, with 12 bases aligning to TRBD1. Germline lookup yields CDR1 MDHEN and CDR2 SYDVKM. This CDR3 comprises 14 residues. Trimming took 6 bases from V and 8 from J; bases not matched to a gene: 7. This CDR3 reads CASRSGQGAREAFF. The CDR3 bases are TGTGCCAGCAGGTCGGGACAGGGGGCGCGAGAAGCTTTCTTT.

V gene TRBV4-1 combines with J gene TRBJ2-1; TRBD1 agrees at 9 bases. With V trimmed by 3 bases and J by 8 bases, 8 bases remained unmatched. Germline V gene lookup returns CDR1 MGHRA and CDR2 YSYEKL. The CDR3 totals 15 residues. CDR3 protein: CASSHGQGPRDEQFF. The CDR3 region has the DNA TGCGCCAGCAGCCACGGACAGGGGCCAAGGGATGAGCAGTTCTTC.

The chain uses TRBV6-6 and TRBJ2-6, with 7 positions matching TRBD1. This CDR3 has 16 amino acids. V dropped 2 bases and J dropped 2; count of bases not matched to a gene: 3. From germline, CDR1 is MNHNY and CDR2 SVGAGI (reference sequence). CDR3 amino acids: CASSYTTGAGANVLTF. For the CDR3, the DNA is TGTGCCAGCAGTTACACTACAGGGGCTGGGGCCAACGTCCTGACTTTC.

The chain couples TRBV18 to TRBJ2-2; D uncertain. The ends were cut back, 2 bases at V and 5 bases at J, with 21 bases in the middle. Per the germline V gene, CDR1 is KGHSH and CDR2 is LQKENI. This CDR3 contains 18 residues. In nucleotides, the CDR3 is TGTGCCAGCTCACCATTTTTCGTACAGCAGGCGCAAACCGGGGAGCTGTTTTTT. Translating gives CASSPFFVQQAQTGELFF.

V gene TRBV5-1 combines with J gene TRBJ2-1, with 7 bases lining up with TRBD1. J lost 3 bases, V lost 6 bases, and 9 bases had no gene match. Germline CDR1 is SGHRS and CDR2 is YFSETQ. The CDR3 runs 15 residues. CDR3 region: CASKRQGDDYNEQFF. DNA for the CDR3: TGCGCCAGCAAAAGGCAGGGGGATGACTACAATGAGCAGTTCTTC.

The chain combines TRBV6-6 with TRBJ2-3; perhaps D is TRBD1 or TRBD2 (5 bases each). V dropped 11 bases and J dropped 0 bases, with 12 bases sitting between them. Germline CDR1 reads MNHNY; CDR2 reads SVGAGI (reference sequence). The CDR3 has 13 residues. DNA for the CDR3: TGTGCCTATCGGGGCTCTAGCACAGATACGCAGTATTTT. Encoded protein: CAYRGSSTDTQYF.

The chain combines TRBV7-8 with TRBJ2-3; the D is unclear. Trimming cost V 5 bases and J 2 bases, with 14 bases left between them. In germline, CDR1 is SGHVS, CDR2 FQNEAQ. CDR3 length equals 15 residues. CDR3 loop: CASSASWGSTDTQYF. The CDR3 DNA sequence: TGTGCCAGCAGCGCTTCCTGGGGATCCACAGATACGCAGTATTTT.

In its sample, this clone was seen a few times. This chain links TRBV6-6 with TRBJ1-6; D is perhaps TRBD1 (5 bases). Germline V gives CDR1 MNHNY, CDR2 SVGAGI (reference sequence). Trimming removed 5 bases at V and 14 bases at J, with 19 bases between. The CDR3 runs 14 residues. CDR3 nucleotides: TGTGCCAGCAGTCTCAACGCCCCGGGACGAACCCTCCACTTT. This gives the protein CASSLNAPGRTLHF.

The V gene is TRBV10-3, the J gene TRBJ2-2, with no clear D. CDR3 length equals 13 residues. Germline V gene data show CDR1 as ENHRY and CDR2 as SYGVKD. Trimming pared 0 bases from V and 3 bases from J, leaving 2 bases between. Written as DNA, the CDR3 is TGTGCCATCAGTGAGTCCTACACCGGGGAGCTGTTTTTT. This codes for CAISESYTGELFF.

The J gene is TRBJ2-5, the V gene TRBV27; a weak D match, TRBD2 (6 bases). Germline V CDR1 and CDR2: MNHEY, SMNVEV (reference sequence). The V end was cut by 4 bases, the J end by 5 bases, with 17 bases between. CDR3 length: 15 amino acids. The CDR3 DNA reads TGTGCCAGCAGTTGGACGGGACTTCCTAGGGAGACCCAGTACTTC. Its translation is CASSWTGLPRETQYF.

The CDR3 protein is CASSSFGGRETQYF. CDR3 nucleotide sequence: TGTGCCAGCAGCTCTTTCGGGGGGCGAGAGACCCAGTACTTC. The rearrangement uses TRBV5-4 and TRBJ2-5; perhaps TRBD2 as D (7 bases). V lost 3 bases to trimming and J lost 4 bases, with 13 bases between them. The CDR3 consists of 14 residues. Looked up from germline, CDR1 is SGHNT and CDR2 is YYREEE (reference sequence).